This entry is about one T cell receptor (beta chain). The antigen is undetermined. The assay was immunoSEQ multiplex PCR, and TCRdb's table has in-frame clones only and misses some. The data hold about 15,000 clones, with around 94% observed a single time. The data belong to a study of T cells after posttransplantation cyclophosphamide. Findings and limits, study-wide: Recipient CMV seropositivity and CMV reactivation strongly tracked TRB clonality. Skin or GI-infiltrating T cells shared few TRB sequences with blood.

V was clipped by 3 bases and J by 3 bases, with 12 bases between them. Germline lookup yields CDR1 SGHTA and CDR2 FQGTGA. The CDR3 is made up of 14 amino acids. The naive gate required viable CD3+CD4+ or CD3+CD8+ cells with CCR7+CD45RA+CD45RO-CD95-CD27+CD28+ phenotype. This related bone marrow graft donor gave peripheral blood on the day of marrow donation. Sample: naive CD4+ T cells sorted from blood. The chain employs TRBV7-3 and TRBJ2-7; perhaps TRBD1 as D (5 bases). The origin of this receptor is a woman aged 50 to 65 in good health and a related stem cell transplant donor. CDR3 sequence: CASSFSGQDYEQYF. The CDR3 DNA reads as TGTGCCAGCAGCTTTTCTGGACAAGACTACGAGCAGTACTTC.